The TCR beta chain described here comes from a study of shared T cell receptors in the human thymus. There are 12 residues in the CDR3. CDR1 is GTSNPN, CDR2 SVGIG, per germline (reference sequence). V shed 1 base and J shed 1 base, with 4 bases lying between them. TCRdb's table, derived via immunoSEQ multiplex PCR, lists solely in-frame clones and lacks some. Here the sample spans approximately 490,000 clones, approximately 80% being singletons. Separately, the same data were catalogued under a study of human thymus T cells. That paper notes: Thymus specimens were resections from corrective heart surgery.

J is TRBJ1-1 and V is TRBV30, with D uncertain. The clonotype originates from a boy younger than two with a congenital heart defect. The sequencing sample was made of thymocytes. In DNA form, the CDR3 reads TGTGCCTGGAGTGCAGAGAACACTGAAGCTTTCTTT. This sequence encodes CAWSAENTEAFF.